The entry below gives a single TCR beta chain sequence along with its context. The authors' processing: Amplification with reference gene primers provided the estimates of nucleated cell counts. Libraries were prepared by immunoSEQ multiplex PCR; TCRdb keeps only in-frame clonotypes and omits some of them. The V and J calls and clone size were taken over from that table, and D and trimming were inferred from the DNA. The sample lists a few hundred thousand clones; around 81% were seen once. This study enrolled people aged about 18 to 95 from 24 US geographic areas. Assignments of participants to cohorts depended upon their own reported clinical history. This specimen comes from a study of blood T cell repertoires in COVID-19. Study details: From the United States, Italy and Spain came samples of acute and convalescent COVID-19.

The CDR3 loop spans 16 amino acids. The rearrangement joins TRBV21-1 to TRBJ1-5. TRBV21-1 is deemed a pseudogene. Specimen: PBMCs or T cells enriched from blood (not recorded which). The TCR sequence derives from a middle-aged woman with acute COVID-19. CDR3 sequence: CASSKEWGLPNQPQHF. The CDR3 DNA reads as TGTGCCAGCAGCAAAGAGTGGGGACTTCCTAATCAGCCCCAGCATTTT.